The rows below give T cell receptor beta chains drawn from one sample of a study of T cell repertoires in ileal Crohn's disease. Libraries were prepared by immunoSEQ multiplex PCR; TCRdb keeps only in-frame clonotypes and omits some of them. The table has approximately 12,000 clones, around 78% seen once. The sequenced sample consisted of ileal tissue. Receptors originate from an adult with Crohn's disease. CDR3s include the opening cysteine and the closing phenylalanine or tryptophan. A D gene is named only where the DNA matches it firmly. Expanded clones are given a class, and other clones once, few, many or no size at all.

V	size	D	J	DNA	CDR3
TRBV7-6	NA	NA	TRBJ2-5	TGTGCCAGCAGCTTAGCGAGGCAAGAGACCCAGTACTTC	CASSLARQETQYF
TRBV5-6	few	NA	TRBJ1-2	TGTGCCAGCAGCTTGATTGGGCTCACCTATGGCTACACCTTC	CASSLIGLTYGYTF
TRBV5-1	NA	NA	TRBJ1-1	TGCGCCAGCAGTCAACCTAAATCAACAGGGATCACTGAAGCTTTCTTT	CASSQPKSTGITEAFF
TRBV6-1	once	NA	TRBJ2-7	TGTGCCAGCAAAGTAACAGTTTACTCCTACGAGCAGTACTTC	CASKVTVYSYEQYF
TRBV30	NA	TRBD1	TRBJ1-1	TGTGCCTGGAGTGCAGGGGACAGGGTAGGGGAAAACACTGAAGCTTTCTTT	CAWSAGDRVGENTEAFF
TRBV15	NA	TRBD1	TRBJ1-5	TGTGCCACCAGCAGAGGGGAAGTACAGGGGGGGAATCAGCCCCAGCATTTT	CATSRGEVQGGNQPQHF
TRBV4-1	NA	NA	TRBJ1-3	TGCGCCAGCAGCCAAGAGGGACAATCTCCTGGAAACACCATATATTTT	CASSQEGQSPGNTIYF
TRBV7-8	NA	TRBD1	TRBJ2-7	TGTGCCAGCGGAAGGACAGGCTACGAGCAGTACTTC	CASGRTGYEQYF
TRBV5-8	NA	TRBD1	TRBJ2-7	TGTGCCAGCAGGTCTCCGGGACAGGGGGGTGGCGAGCAGTACTTC	CASRSPGQGGGEQYF
TRBV5-1	NA	TRBD1	TRBJ1-1	TGCGCCAGCAGCGTCAGGGGGGTAAGGGAAACTGAAGCTTTCTTT	CASSVRGVRETEAFF